This TCR beta chain comes out of a study of immune cell composition in non-small cell lung cancer. As for the study in general: Tumours were mainly lung adenocarcinoma or squamous cell carcinoma.

Clones were read by immunoSEQ multiplex PCR, and TCRdb kept only the in-frame ones, dropping some. The sample consists of roughly 3,300 clones, about 80% of them appearing once. The CDR3 is made up of 15 amino acids. Trimming took off 4 bases at V and 4 bases at J, with 17 bases between the two ends. The germline gives CDR1 SGHDN, CDR2 FVKESK. Study-wide results and caveats: Top 10 clone scores and clonality were higher in squamous than adenocarcinoma. About 75% of squamous and around a third of adenocarcinoma cases had tumour-associated clones >0.5%.

Notes on this clone: What it binds is not known.

The sequence was obtained from a human donor with non-small cell lung cancer. Input material: lung tumor tissue. The genes are TRBV14 and TRBJ2-7; D might be TRBD2 (6 bases). As DNA, the CDR3 is TGTGCCAGCAGCCCACTAGCAGGTATAGTGTACGAGCAGTACTTC. It encodes CASSPLAGIVYEQYF.